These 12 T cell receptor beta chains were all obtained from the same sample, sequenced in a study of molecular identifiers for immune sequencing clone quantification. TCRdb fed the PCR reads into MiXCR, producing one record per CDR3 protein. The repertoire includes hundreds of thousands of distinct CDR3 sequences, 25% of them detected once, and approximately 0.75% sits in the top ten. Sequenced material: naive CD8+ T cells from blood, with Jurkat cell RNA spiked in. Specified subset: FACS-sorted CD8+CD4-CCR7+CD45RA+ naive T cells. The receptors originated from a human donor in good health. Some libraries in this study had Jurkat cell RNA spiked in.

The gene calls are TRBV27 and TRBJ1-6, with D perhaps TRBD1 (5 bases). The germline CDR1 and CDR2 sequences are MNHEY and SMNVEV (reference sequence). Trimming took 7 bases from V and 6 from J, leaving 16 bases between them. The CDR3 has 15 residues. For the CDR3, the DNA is TGTGCCAGCAATGACCAGCAGGGAGCTAATTCACCCCTCCACTTT. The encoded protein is CASNDQQGANSPLHF.

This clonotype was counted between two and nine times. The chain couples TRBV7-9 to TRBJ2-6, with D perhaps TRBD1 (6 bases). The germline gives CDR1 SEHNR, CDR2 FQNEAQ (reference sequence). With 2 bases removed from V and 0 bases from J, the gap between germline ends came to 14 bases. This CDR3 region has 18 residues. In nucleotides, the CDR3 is TGTGCCAGCAGCTTATCGGCAGGGGCCCGCTCTGGGGCCAACGTCCTGACTTTC. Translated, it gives CASSLSAGARSGANVLTF.

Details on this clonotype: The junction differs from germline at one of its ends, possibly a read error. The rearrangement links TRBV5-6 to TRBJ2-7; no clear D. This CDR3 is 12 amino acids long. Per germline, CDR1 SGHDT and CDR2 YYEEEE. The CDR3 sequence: CAGSLGAYEQYF. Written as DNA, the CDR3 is TGTGCCGGCAGCTTGGGTGCCTACGAGCAGTACTTC.

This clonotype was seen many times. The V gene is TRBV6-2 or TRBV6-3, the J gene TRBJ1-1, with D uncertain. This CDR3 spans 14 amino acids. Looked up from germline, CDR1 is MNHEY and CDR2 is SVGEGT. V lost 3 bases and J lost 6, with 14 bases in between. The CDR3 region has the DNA TGTGCCAGCAGTTATGGTCGCGGGATCCCTGAAGCTTTCTTT. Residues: CASSYGRGIPEAFF.

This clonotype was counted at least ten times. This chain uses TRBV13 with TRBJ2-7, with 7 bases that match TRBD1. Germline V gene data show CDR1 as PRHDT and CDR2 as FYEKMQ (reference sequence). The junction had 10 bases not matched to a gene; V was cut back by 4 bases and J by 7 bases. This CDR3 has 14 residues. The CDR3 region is CASSSGQLPREQYF. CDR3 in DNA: TGTGCCAGCAGCTCGGGACAGCTACCGCGGGAGCAGTACTTC.

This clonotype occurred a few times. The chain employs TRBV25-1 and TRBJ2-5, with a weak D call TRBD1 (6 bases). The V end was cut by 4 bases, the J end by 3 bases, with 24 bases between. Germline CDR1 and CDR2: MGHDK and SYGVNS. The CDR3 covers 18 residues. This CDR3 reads CASSAQRGSPLGEETQYF. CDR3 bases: TGTGCCAGCAGTGCCCAAAGGGGGTCACCACTAGGGGAAGAGACCCAGTACTTC.

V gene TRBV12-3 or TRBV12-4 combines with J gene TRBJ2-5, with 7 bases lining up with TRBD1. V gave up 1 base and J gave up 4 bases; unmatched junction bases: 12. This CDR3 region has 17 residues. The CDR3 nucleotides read TGTGCCAGCAGTTTAGACCCGTACTCCGGGACAGCAGAGACCCAGTACTTC. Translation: CASSLDPYSGTAETQYF.

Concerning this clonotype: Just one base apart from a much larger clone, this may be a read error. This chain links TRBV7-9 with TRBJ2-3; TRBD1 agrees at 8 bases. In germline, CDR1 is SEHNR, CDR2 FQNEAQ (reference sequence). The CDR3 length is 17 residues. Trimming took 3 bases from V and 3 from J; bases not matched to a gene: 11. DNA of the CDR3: TGTGCCAGCAGCTTCCTGACCGCGACAGGGGTGACAGATACGCAGTATTTT. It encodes CASSFLTATGVTDTQYF. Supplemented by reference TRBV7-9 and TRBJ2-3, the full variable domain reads DTGVSQNPRHKITKRGQNVTFRCDPISEHNRLYWYRQTLGQGPEFLTYFQNEAQLEKSRLLSDRFSAERPKGSFSTLEIQRTEQGDSAMYLCASSFLTATGVTDTQYFGPGTRLTVL.

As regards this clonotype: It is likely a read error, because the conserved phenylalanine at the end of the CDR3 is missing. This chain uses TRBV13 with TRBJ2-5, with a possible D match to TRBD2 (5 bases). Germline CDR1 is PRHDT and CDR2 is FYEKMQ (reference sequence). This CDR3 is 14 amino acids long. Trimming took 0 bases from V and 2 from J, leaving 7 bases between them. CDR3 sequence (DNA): TGTGCCAGCAGCTTAGGGGGAGTTCAAGAGACCCAGTACTAC. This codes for CASSLGGVQETQYY.

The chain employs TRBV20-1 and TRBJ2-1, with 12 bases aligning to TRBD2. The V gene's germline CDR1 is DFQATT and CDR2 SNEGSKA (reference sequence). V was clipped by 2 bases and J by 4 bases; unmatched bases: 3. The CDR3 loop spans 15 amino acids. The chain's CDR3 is CSARPLAGGYNEQFF. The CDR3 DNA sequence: TGCAGTGCTAGACCCCTAGCGGGAGGGTACAATGAGCAGTTCTTC.

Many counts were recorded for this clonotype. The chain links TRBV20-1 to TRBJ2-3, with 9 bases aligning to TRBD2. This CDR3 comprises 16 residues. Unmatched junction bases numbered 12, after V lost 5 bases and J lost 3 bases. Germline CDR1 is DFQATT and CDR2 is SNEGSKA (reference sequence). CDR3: CSARASSGTGTDTQYF. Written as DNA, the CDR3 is TGCAGTGCTCGTGCCTCTAGCGGGACGGGTACAGATACGCAGTATTTT.

The CDR3 nucleotides are TGTGCCAGCAGTTTGTTTCTTGCTTCCGAGCAGTACTTC. Translation: CASSLFLASEQYF. The rearrangement uses TRBV27 and TRBJ2-7; no definite D call. From germline, CDR1 is MNHEY and CDR2 SMNVEV (reference sequence). This CDR3 is built from 13 residues. Trimming removed 3 bases from V and 6 bases from J, with 12 bases in between.